This T cell receptor beta chain stems from a study of OX40 agonist ivuxolimab in advanced cancers. Describing the broader study: The costimulatory receptor OX40 (CD134) was targeted by ivuxolimab, a fully human IgG2 agonistic monoclonal antibody. Three dose-escalation patients achieved partial responses, one with hepatocellular carcinoma and two with cutaneous melanoma. Of the approximately 50 dose-escalation patients, hepatocellular carcinoma was present in approximately 20, melanoma in approximately 15, renal cell carcinoma in 9 and head and neck cancer in 9. Intravenous ivuxolimab was administered to patients every 2 weeks at six dose levels: 0.01, 0.1, 0.3, 1.5, 3 and 10 mg/kg. Peripheral TCRbeta sequencing was intended to test whether TCR sequence diversity was altered and clonal T-cell expansion was caused by ivuxolimab. The paper reports the monotherapy dose-escalation portion (N ≈ 52 patients) of the phase I ivuxolimab trial. Prior anti-PD-1, anti-PD-L1 or anti-CTLA-4 therapy was permitted, and checkpoint inhibitors had been received by 30% to 40% of dose-escalation patients. A male proportion of around 80% and a mean age of approximately 55 years, ranging from 23 to 79, were recorded for the dose-escalation cohort. The full study reports these points: Low levels of normalized T-cell clonal expansion were also seen in some patients who did not respond. Which antigens the clonally expanded peripheral T cells were specific for was not determined. In the 0.1-3.0 mg/kg groups, partial responders were among the patients with the lowest normalized peripheral clonal expansion, particularly in CD8+ T cells. After ivuxolimab, CD8+ T cells had more expanded clones than CD4+ T cells on average. At doses of 0.1 to 3.0 mg/kg, clonal expansion of both CD4+ and CD8+ blood T cells was observed from baseline to week 6.

For sequencing of the TCRbeta CDR3 region, genomic DNA was extracted from the sorted cells. TCRbeta CDR3 regions were sequenced using the immunoSEQ Assay. Held by TCRdb, this immuneACCESS table contains in-frame sequences only and omits some clones. Under half of the omission traces to an unresolved V gene where checked; the cause of the rest is unknown. For this sample the table gives more than 55,000 clones, of which roughly 90% were detected only once. About 5% of the sample is held by the ten biggest clonotypes. The trial excluded patients who had a history of autoimmune disease or were on systemic immunosuppression. In every dose cohort, peripheral blood was drawn for TCR sequencing at baseline, cycle 4 day 1, and cycle 7 day 1. Samples were obtained from an open-label, multicenter, first-in-human phase I dose-escalation trial of ivuxolimab. Adults with locally advanced or metastatic melanoma, renal cell carcinoma, hepatocellular carcinoma or head and neck squamous cell carcinoma were enrolled in the trial. Before TCR sequencing, CD4+ T cells and CD8+ T cells were sorted from peripheral blood as separate populations.

Trimming costs V 3 bases and J 10 bases, and their ends lie 16 bases apart. The germline V gene encodes CDR1 KGHSH and CDR2 LQKENI. The CDR3 spans 15 residues, from the cysteine through the phenylalanine. The CDR3 DNA has 45 bases and is translated from base 1. As to this clone: The antigen this receptor binds is unknown. It has no much larger one-base neighbor in the sample; base qualities were not kept.

The chain is assembled from TRBV18 and TRBJ1-6, with no D gene named confidently. Sample: CD4+ or CD8+ T cells sorted from blood, taken in a trial of the OX40 agonist ivuxolimab. This TCR derives from an adult with an advanced solid tumor such as melanoma, head and neck, liver or kidney cancer. The CDR3 reads CASSPSETRNSPLHF. The DNA reads TGTGCCAGCTCACCGTCCGAGACGAGGAACTCACCCCTCCACTTT.